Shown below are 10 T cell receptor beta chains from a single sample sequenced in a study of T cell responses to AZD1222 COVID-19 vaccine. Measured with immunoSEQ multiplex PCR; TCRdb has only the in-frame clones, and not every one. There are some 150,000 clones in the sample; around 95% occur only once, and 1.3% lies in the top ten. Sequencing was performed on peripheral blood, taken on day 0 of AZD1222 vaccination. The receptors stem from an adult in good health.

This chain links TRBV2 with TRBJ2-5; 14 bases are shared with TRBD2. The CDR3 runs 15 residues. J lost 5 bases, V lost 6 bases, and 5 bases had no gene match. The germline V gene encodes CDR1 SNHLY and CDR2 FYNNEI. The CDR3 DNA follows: TGTGCCAGCAGGGGAGGGACTAGCGGGAGTGAGACCCAGTACTTC. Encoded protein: CASRGGTSGSETQYF.

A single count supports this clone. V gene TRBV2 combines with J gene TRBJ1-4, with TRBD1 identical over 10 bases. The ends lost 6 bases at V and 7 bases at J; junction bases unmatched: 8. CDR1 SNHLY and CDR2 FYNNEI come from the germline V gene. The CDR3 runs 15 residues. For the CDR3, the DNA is TGTGCCAGCAGGCCTAGGACAGGGGGAGCTGAAAAACTGTTTTTT. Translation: CASRPRTGGAEKLFF.

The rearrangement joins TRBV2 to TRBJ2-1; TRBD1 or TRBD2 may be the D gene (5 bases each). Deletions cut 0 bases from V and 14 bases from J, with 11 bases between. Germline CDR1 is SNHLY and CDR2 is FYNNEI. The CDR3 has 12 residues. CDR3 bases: TGTGCCAGCAGTGAAGCGCGAGGGGTTGAGTTCTTC. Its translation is CASSEARGVEFF.

The CDR3 spells CASSLANYGYTF. The CDR3 nucleotides are TGTGCCAGCAGTTTAGCTAACTATGGCTACACCTTC. The rearrangement uses TRBV28 and TRBJ1-2; D ambiguous. Germline CDR1 MDHEN, CDR2 SYDVKM. Trimming removed 2 bases at V and 0 bases at J, with 1 base between. This CDR3 has 12 residues.

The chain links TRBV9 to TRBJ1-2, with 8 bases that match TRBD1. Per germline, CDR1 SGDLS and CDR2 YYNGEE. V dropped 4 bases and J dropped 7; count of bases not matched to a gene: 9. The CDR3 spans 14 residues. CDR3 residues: CASSPRTGSVGYTF. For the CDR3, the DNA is TGTGCCAGCAGCCCAAGGACAGGGTCGGTTGGCTACACCTTC.

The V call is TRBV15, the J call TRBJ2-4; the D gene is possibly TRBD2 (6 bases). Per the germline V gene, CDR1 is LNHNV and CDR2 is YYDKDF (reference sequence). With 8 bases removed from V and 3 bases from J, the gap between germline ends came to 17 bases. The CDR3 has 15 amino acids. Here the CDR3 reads CATLLREQGKNIQYF. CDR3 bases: TGTGCCACCTTACTCCGGGAGCAGGGCAAAAACATTCAGTACTTC.

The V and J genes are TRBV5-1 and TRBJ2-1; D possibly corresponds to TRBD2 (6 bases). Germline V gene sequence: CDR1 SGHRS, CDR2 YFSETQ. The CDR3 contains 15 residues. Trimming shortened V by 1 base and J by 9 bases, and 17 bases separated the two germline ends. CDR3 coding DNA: TGCGCCAGCAGCTTGCTCCCGGGAGAAGGAGGTGAGCAGTTCTTC. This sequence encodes CASSLLPGEGGEQFF.

CDR3 sequence reads: CASSWVLGAYNEQFF. The CDR3 nucleotides are TGTGCCAGCAGTTGGGTTTTAGGAGCCTACAATGAGCAGTTCTTC. This chain connects TRBV27 to TRBJ2-1; D is undetermined. The CDR3 extends over 15 amino acids. The V and J ends lost 4 bases and 2 bases respectively, with 12 bases between them. The germline V gene encodes CDR1 MNHEY and CDR2 SMNVEV (reference sequence).

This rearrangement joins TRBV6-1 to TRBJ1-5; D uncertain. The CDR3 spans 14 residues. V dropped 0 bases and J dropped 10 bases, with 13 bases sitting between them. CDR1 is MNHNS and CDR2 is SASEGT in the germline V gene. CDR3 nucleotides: TGTGCCAGCAGTGAAGCACCGATTAGTCGACCCCAGCATTTT. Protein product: CASSEAPISRPQHF.

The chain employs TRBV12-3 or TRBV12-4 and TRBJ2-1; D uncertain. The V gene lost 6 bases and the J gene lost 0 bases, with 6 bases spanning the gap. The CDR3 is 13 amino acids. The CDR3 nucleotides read TGTGCCAGCAGGCCAGACTCCTACAATGAGCAGTTCTTC. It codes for CASRPDSYNEQFF.